This is a list of T cell receptor beta chains from one sample in a study of Ad26.COV2.S vaccination and SARS-CoV-2 variants. The assay was immunoSEQ multiplex PCR, and TCRdb's table has in-frame clones only and misses some. The table lists about half a million clones, about 88% of them singletons. The source material was peripheral blood, sampled in a trial of Ad26.COV2.S vaccine versus placebo. Receptor source: a person aged 18 to 65 who received the Ad26.COV2.S COVID-19 vaccine or a placebo. CDR3s include the opening cysteine and the closing phenylalanine or tryptophan. Fields, in order: D gene, clone size, J gene, V gene, CDR3 DNA, CDR3 protein. A D gene is named only where the DNA matches it firmly. Clone size is given for some rows only: seen once, a few or many times, or a class if the clone is expanded.

. | . | TRBJ2-3 | TRBV10-3 | TGTGCCACGGCAACTGGCGGGGGCACAGATACGCAGTATTTT | CATATGGGTDTQYF
. | . | TRBJ2-1 | TRBV25-1 | TGTGCCAGCAGTGAACAAAGACAGAGCAATGAGCAGTTCTTC | CASSEQRQSNEQFF
TRBD2 | . | TRBJ2-7 | TRBV7-9 | TGTGCCAGCAGTTTCGTAGCGGGCATGTCCTACCAGCAGTACTTC | CASSFVAGMSYQQYF
. | few | TRBJ2-7 | TRBV28 | TGTGCCAGCAGACAACACTACGAGCAGTACTTC | CASRQHYEQYF
. | . | TRBJ1-1 | TRBV25-1 | TGTGCCAGCAGCTTAACAGGGCGAACTTTCTTT | CASSLTGRTFF
. | once | TRBJ1-2 | TRBV7-2 | TGTGCCAGCAGCTACCGGAGGGATTCTCGCTACACCTTC | CASSYRRDSRYTF
. | few | TRBJ2-7 | TRBV3-1/TRBV3-2 | TGTGCCAGCAGCCAAGATTTACAGTCACTAAGGCATGTTAATTTC | CASSQDLQSLRHVNF
. | . | TRBJ1-3 | TRBV2 | TGTGCCACCAGACTGCGCTCTGGAAACACCATATATTTT | CATRLRSGNTIYF
. | . | TRBJ2-4 | TRBV6-5 | TGTGCCAGCAGGGCAGGACAGTCAGCCAAAAACATTCAGTACTTC | CASRAGQSAKNIQYF
. | . | TRBJ2-3 | TRBV15 | TGTGCCACCAGCAGAGTGGGGACCGGGACTTTTCCAGATACGCAGTATTTT | CATSRVGTGTFPDTQYF
. | few | TRBJ1-2 | TRBV9 | TGTGCCAGCAGCGTAGACAGCAACTATGGCTACACCTTC | CASSVDSNYGYTF
. | . | TRBJ2-4 | TRBV19 | TGTGCCAGCGAGACAGGGAGGGCCAAAAACATTCAGTACTTC | CASETGRAKNIQYF
. | few | TRBJ1-6 | TRBV19 | TGTGCCAGCGGAACAGAGCCATATAATTCACCCCTCCACTTT | CASGTEPYNSPLHF
. | . | TRBJ1-5 | TRBV27 | TGTGCCAGCAGTTTATCGGCAGTCAATCAGCCCCAGCATTTT | CASSLSAVNQPQHF
. | . | TRBJ1-5 | TRBV10-3 | TGTGCCATCACAGACAGCCTCAATCAGCCCCAGCATTTT | CAITDSLNQPQHF
TRBD2 | . | TRBJ2-7 | TRBV6-5 | TGTGCCAGCATACCTCAGGGCGGGGGGTACGAGCAGTACTTC | CASIPQGGGYEQYF
TRBD1 | . | TRBJ1-1 | TRBV15 | TGTGCCACCAGCCAAACTGTAGGACAGGGGAACACTGAAGCTTTCTTT | CATSQTVGQGNTEAFF
. | . | TRBJ2-5 | TRBV5-1 | TGCGCCAGCAGCTTGGCCGTGACTTCGTACCAAGAGACCCAGTACTTC | CASSLAVTSYQETQYF
. | . | TRBJ2-3 | TRBV6-5 | TGTGCCAGCAGTTACGCGGATACGCAGTATTTT | CASSYADTQYF
. | . | TRBJ2-7 | TRBV7-2 | TGTGCCAGCAGCCCAAGACCAGGGGTGCTCTACGAGCAGTACTTC | CASSPRPGVLYEQYF
. | . | TRBJ1-3 | TRBV11-2 | TGTGCCAGCAGCTTCGGGCGAGGTCGTACCTTCTCTGGAAACACCATATATTTT | CASSFGRGRTFSGNTIYF
. | . | TRBJ2-7 | TRBV7-9 | TGTGCCAGCAGCTTAATGACAGACACCTACGAGCAGTACTTC | CASSLMTDTYEQYF
TRBD1 | . | TRBJ1-1 | TRBV6-5 | TGTGCCAGCAGTTACTCGGGGACAGGGAGCACTGAAGCTTTCTTT | CASSYSGTGSTEAFF
TRBD2 | . | TRBJ2-3 | TRBV7-8 | TGTGCCAGCAGCTTACCCTTTTCGACTAGCGGGGGGGCCAGAAGCACAGATACGCAGTATTTT | CASSLPFSTSGGARSTDTQYF
. | . | TRBJ2-3 | TRBV27 | TGTGCCAGCAGCCTTAGGGGCACAGATACGCAGTATTTT | CASSLRGTDTQYF
. | few | TRBJ1-1 | TRBV9 | TGTGCCAGCAGCGTAGATAGTCGGAACACTGAAGCTTTCTTT | CASSVDSRNTEAFF
TRBD1 | . | TRBJ1-1 | TRBV19 | TGTGCCAGTAGGACCGGGACAGGACTGAACACTGAAGCTTTCTTT | CASRTGTGLNTEAFF
. | . | TRBJ1-6 | TRBV12-3/TRBV12-4 | TGTGCCAGCAGTTTAGGGTCGTATCCCCTCCACTTT | CASSLGSYPLHF
. | . | TRBJ1-2 | TRBV11-2 | TGTGCCAGCAGCTTAGGTCCCTATGGCTACACCTTC | CASSLGPYGYTF
. | . | TRBJ2-1 | TRBV12-5 | TGTGCTAGTGGTTTGGAACCGGACCACAATGAGCAGTTCTTC | CASGLEPDHNEQFF
TRBD1 | . | TRBJ1-5 | TRBV7-9 | TGTGCCAGCAGTTCCGGGACAGGGGCGAATCAGCCCCAGCATTTT | CASSSGTGANQPQHF
. | . | TRBJ1-1 | TRBV5-4 | TGTGCCAGCAGCTTGGCAGCAGACACTGAAGCTTTCTTT | CASSLAADTEAFF
. | few | TRBJ2-1 | TRBV7-6 | TGTGCCAGCAGCTTAGGGGAAGTGCTTAGTTATACCTACAATGAGCAGTTCTTC | CASSLGEVLSYTYNEQFF
. | . | TRBJ1-4 | TRBV18 | TGTGCCAGCTCACCACAGGGCGGGGGCGAAAAACTGTTTTTT | CASSPQGGGEKLFF
TRBD2 | . | TRBJ2-1 | TRBV13 | TGTGCCAGCAGCTTAGGAATAGTGGCTAGCGGGAGCATAGGTGAGCAGTTCTTC | CASSLGIVASGSIGEQFF
TRBD1 | . | TRBJ1-2 | TRBV5-1 | TGCGCCAGCAGCCCCCCGACAGGGGGCATTGGCTACACCTTC | CASSPPTGGIGYTF
TRBD1 | . | TRBJ1-4 | TRBV4-1 | TGCGCCAGCAGCCCCGGACAGGGCTTCGAACTGTTTTTT | CASSPGQGFELFF
TRBD1 | . | TRBJ2-4 | TRBV6-5 | TGTGCCAGCAGTCGGGGACAGGACGGCAAAAACATTCAGTACTTC | CASSRGQDGKNIQYF
. | . | TRBJ2-7 | TRBV19 | TGTGCCAGTAGTATAGGCTTTTCGGTTGGCTCGCGCGAGCAGTACTTC | CASSIGFSVGSREQYF
. | many | TRBJ2-6 | TRBV27 | TGTGCCAGCAGTTGGGGGTCTGGGGCCAACGTCCTGACTTTC | CASSWGSGANVLTF
TRBD1 | . | TRBJ2-2 | TRBV2 | TGTGCCAGCACGGGACAGGGGTATACCGGGGAGCTGTTTTTT | CASTGQGYTGELFF
. | . | TRBJ2-5 | TRBV9 | TGTGCCAGCAGCGACGGGACGGGGCCCGAGTGGGAGACCCAGTACTTC | CASSDGTGPEWETQYF
. | . | TRBJ1-4 | TRBV9 | TGTGCCAGCAGCGTAGCCGGGGGGGCTGGTGAAAAACTGTTTTTT | CASSVAGGAGEKLFF
TRBD2 | once | TRBJ2-3 | TRBV13 | TGTGCCAGCAGCCTTAGCGGGACCCCCCTTCGCACAGATACGCAGTATTTT | CASSLSGTPLRTDTQYF
. | . | TRBJ1-1 | TRBV2 | TGTGCCAGCAGCCTTGACAGAGAGGGGCCAGCTTTCTTT | CASSLDREGPAFF
. | . | TRBJ1-1 | TRBV21-1 | TGTGCCAGCAGCCGTGGGGGGAACACTGAAGCTTTCTTT | CASSRGGNTEAFF
. | many | TRBJ1-2 | TRBV6-5 | TGTGCCAGCAAAAAAGGGGGGTCTGGCTACACCTTC | CASKKGGSGYTF
. | . | TRBJ2-7 | TRBV5-1 | TGCGCCAGCAGCCCGACAACCTCCTACGAGCAGTACTTC | CASSPTTSYEQYF
. | . | TRBJ1-2 | TRBV7-9 | TGTGCCAGCAGCTTAGATCTGGTATTTGGCTACACCTTC | CASSLDLVFGYTF
. | . | TRBJ2-3 | TRBV6-2/TRBV6-3 | TGTGCCAGCAGTTACTCCCTAGCCCTAACAGATACGCAGTATTTT | CASSYSLALTDTQYF
. | . | TRBJ1-1 | TRBV9 | TGTGCCAGCAGCGGGCAGGGAACTGAAGCTTTCTTT | CASSGQGTEAFF
TRBD2 | . | TRBJ2-7 | TRBV13 | TGTGCCAGCAGCTTAGCCCGCCGGGGAGGGAACGCCTACGAGCAGTACTTC | CASSLARRGGNAYEQYF
. | once | TRBJ1-6 | TRBV7-8 | TGTGCCAGCAGCTTAGACACCGGGATTTATAATTCACCCCTCCACTTT | CASSLDTGIYNSPLHF
. | few | TRBJ2-5 | TRBV12-3/TRBV12-4 | TGTGCCAGCGGGATGACAGTTTCAGAGACCCAGTACTTC | CASGMTVSETQYF
. | . | TRBJ1-2 | TRBV4-1 | TGCGCCAGCAGCCAAGAGAAGGGCCCGTCCTATGGCTACACCTTC | CASSQEKGPSYGYTF
TRBD2 | . | TRBJ2-7 | TRBV3-1/TRBV3-2 | TGTGCCAGCAGCCATAACGGGGGAGGGACCTACGAGCAGTACTTC | CASSHNGGGTYEQYF
. | . | TRBJ2-1 | TRBV9 | TGTGCCAGCAGCGTAGCCCCACAAGGTGGGCAGTTCTTC | CASSVAPQGGQFF